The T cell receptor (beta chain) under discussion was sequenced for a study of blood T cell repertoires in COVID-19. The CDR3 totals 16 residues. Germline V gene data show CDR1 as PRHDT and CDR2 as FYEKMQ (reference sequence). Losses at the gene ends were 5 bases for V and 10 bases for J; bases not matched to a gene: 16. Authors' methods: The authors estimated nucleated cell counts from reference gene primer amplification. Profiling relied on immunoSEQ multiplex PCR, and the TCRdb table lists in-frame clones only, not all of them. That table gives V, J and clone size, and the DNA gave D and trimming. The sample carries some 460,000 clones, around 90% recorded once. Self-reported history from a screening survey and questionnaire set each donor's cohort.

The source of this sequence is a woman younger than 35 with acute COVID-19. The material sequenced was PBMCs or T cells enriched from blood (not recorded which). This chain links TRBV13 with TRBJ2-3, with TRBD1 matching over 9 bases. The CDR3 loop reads CASSPNQDRGRGSQYF. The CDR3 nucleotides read TGTGCCAGCAGCCCCAACCAGGACAGGGGAAGGGGGTCGCAGTATTTT.